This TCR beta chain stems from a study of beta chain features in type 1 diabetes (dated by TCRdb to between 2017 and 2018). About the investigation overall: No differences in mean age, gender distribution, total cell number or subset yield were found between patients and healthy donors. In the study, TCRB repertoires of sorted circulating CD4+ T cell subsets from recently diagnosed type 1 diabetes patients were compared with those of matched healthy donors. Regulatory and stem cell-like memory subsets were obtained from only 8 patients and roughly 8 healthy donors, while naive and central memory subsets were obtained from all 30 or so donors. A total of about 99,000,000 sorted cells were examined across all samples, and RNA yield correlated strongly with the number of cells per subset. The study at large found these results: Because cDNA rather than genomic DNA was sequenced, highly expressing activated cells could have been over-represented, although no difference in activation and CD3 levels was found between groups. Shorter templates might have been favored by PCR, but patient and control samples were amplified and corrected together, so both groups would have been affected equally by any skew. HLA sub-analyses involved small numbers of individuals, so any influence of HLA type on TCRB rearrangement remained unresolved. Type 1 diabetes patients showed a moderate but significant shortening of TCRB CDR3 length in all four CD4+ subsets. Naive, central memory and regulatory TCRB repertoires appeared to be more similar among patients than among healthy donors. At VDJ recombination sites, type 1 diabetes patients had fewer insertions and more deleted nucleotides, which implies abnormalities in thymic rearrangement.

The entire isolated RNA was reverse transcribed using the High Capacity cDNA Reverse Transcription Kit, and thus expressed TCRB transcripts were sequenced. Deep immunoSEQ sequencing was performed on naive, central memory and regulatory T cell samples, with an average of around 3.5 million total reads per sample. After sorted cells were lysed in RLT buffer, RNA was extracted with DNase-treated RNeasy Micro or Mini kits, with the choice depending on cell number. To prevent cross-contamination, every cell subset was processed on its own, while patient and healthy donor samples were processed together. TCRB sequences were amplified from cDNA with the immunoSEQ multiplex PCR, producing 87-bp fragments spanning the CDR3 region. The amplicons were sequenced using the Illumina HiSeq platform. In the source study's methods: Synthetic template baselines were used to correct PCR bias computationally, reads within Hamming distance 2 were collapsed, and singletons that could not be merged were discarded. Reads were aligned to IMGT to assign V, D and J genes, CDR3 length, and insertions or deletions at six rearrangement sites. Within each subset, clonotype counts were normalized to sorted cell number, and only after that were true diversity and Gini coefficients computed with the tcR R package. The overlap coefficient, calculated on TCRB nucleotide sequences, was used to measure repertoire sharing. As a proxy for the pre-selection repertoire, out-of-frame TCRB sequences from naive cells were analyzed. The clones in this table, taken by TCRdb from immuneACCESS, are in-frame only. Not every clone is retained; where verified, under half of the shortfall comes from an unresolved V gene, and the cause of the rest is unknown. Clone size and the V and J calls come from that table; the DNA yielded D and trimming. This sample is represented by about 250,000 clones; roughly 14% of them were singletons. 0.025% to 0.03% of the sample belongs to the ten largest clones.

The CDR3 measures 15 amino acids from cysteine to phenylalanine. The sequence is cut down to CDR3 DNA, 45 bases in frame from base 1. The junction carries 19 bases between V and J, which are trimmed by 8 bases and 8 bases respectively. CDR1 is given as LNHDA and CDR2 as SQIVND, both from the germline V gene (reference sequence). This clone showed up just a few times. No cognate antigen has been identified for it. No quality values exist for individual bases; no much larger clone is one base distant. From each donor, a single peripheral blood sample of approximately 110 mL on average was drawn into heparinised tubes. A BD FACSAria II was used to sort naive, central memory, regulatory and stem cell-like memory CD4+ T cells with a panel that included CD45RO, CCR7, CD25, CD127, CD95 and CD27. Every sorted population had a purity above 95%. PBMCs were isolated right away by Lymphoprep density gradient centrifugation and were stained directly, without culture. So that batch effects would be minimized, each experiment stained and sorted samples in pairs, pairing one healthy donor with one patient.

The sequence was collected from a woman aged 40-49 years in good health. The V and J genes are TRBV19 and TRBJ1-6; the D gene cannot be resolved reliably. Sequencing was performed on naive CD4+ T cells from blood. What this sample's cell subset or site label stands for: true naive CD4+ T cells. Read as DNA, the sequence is TGTGCCAGTCAACGGAGCCGAGGAGAGGATTCACCCCTCCACTTT. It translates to CASQRSRGEDSPLHF.